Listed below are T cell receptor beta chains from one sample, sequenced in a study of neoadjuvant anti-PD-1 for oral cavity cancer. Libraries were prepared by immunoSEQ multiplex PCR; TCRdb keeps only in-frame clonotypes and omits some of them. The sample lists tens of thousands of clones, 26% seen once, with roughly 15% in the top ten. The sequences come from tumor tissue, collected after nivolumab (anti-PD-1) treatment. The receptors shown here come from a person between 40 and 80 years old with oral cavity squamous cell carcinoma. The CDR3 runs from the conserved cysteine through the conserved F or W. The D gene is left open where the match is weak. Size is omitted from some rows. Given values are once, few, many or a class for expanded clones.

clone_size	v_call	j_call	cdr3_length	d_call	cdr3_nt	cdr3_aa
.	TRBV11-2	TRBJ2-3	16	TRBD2	TGTGCCAGCAGCTTCGGGGGGACCTCAGCGGGAGATACGCAGTATTTT	CASSFGGTSAGDTQYF
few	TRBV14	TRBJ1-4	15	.	TGTGCCAGCAGCCGAAAGTACCGGACAGCTGAAAAACTGTTTTTT	CASSRKYRTAEKLFF
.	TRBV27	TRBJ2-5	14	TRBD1	TGTGCCAGCAGTTACGACAGGGGGCAAGAGACCCAGTACTTC	CASSYDRGQETQYF
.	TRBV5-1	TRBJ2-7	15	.	TGCGCCAGCAGCTTTCAGGGAATGGATAGGAACGAGCAGTACTTC	CASSFQGMDRNEQYF
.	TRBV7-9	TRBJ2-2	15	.	TGTGCCAGCAGCTCCCCCTACCTGAACACCGGGGAGCTGTTTTTT	CASSSPYLNTGELFF
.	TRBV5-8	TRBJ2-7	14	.	TGTGCCAGCAGCTTGTTCGAGTTCTCCTACGAGCAGTACTTC	CASSLFEFSYEQYF
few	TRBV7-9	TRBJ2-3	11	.	TGTGCCAGCAGCCGGACAGATACGCAGTATTTT	CASSRTDTQYF
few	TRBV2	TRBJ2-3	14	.	TGTGCCAGCGGGGGGTGGAGCCCCACAGATACGCAGTATTTT	CASGGWSPTDTQYF
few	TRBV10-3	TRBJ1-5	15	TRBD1	TGTGCCATCAGTGGGACAGGGCGCAACAATCAGCCCCAGCATTTT	CAISGTGRNNQPQHF
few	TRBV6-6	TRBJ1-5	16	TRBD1	TGTGCCAGCAGCTCCCTCCTGGGACAGGTAAATCAGCCCCAGCATTTT	CASSSLLGQVNQPQHF
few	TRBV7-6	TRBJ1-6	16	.	TGTGCCAGCAGCTTGGCCCCCGGCCCTGGGGATTCACCCCTCCACTTT	CASSLAPGPGDSPLHF
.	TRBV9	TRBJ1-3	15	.	TGTGCCAGCAGCGTAGTGGGCAACCATGGAGACACCATATATTTT	CASSVVGNHGDTIYF
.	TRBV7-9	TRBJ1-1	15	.	TGTGCCAGCAGCTTGTACGCGGGGATTGACACTGAAGCTTTCTTT	CASSLYAGIDTEAFF
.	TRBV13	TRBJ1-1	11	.	TGTGCCAGCAGCTTAGACAGAGGAGCTTTCTTT	CASSLDRGAFF
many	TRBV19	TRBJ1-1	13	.	TGTGCCAGTAGTATGGGGGTCGGCACTGAAGCTTTCTTT	CASSMGVGTEAFF
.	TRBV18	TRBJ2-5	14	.	TGTGCCAGCTCACTCGGACAGACCCAAGAGACCCAGTACTTC	CASSLGQTQETQYF
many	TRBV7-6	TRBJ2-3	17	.	TGTGCCAGCAGCTTAGAGGCTAGCGCCCACTACACAGATACGCAGTATTTT	CASSLEASAHYTDTQYF
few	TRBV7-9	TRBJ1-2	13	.	TGTGCCAGCAGCGTAGGGGGATACTATGGCTACACCTTC	CASSVGGYYGYTF
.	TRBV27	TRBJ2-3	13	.	TGTGCCAGCACGGGGATTAACACAGATACGCAGTATTTT	CASTGINTDTQYF
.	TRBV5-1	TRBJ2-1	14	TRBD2	TGCGCCAGCAGCACCAGGGACTACTACAATGAGCAGTTCTTC	CASSTRDYYNEQFF
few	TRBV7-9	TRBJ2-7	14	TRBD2	TGTGCCAGCAGCCCGGGACTAGAAGACTACGAGCAGTACTTC	CASSPGLEDYEQYF
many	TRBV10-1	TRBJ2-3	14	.	TGCGCCAGCAGTTCCCTGACTAGGGCAGATACGCAGTATTTT	CASSSLTRADTQYF